A single sample gave rise to the 17 T cell receptor beta chains below, sequenced in a study of OX40 agonist ivuxolimab in advanced cancers. Repertoires were generated with immunoSEQ multiplex PCR, while TCRdb's copy carries only in-frame clones and drops some. The sample has around 92,000 clones; approximately 95% are singletons. The sample was CD4+ or CD8+ T cells sorted from blood, taken in a trial of the OX40 agonist ivuxolimab. Every receptor here comes from an adult with an advanced solid tumor such as melanoma, head and neck, liver or kidney cancer.

This chain connects TRBV2 to TRBJ2-5, with unresolved D. V was shortened by 4 bases and J by 6 bases, with 3 bases between the two germline ends. CDR3 length equals 10 residues. CDR1 and CDR2 (germline): SNHLY, FYNNEI. In DNA form, the CDR3 reads TGTGCCAGCAGTGTGAAGACCCAGTACTTC. It encodes CASSVKTQYF.

Here the CDR3 DNA reads TGCGCCAGCAGTCTTGCCCGTCCCTCCGGGACGAACACTGAAGCTTTCTTT. It is translated as CASSLARPSGTNTEAFF. The gene calls are TRBV5-1 and TRBJ1-1, with D possibly TRBD1 on 5 matching bases. V shed 5 bases and J shed 1 base, with 21 bases lying between them. Germline CDR1 SGHRS, CDR2 YFSETQ. There are 17 residues in the CDR3.

This clone appeared a single time. The genes are TRBV6-6 and TRBJ2-7, with D possibly TRBD1 on 6 matching bases. The CDR3 has 15 amino acids. Germline loops: CDR1 MNHNY, CDR2 SVGAGI (reference sequence). V was pared by 0 bases and J by 2 bases, with 11 bases between. CDR3 sequence: CASSYSGAGAYEQYF. CDR3 nucleotides: TGTGCCAGCAGTTACTCTGGGGCAGGGGCCTACGAGCAGTACTTC.

This CDR3 is CASSYRGHAGTEAFF. CDR3 sequence (DNA): TGTGCCAGCAGTTACCGGGGTCATGCGGGCACTGAAGCTTTCTTT. V is TRBV6-5 and J is TRBJ1-1, with D uncertain. The V and J ends lost 2 bases and 4 bases respectively, with 14 bases between them. This CDR3 region has 15 residues. The V gene's germline CDR1 is MNHEY and CDR2 SVGAGI.

The chain is built from TRBV20-1 and TRBJ2-1; D unclear. CDR3 length equals 10 residues. V lost 4 bases and J lost 7, with 5 bases in between. In germline, CDR1 is DFQATT, CDR2 SNEGSKA (reference sequence). As DNA, the CDR3 is TGCAGTGCTACCTTTAATGAGCAGTTCTTC. Its protein product is CSATFNEQFF.

The rearrangement joins TRBV7-2 to TRBJ2-7; no definite D call. Trimming pared 1 base from V and 2 bases from J, leaving 12 bases between. From germline, CDR1 is SGHTA and CDR2 FQGNSA. The CDR3 is made up of 15 amino acids. The CDR3 region is CASSLDPVGAYEQYF. CDR3 nucleotides: TGTGCCAGCAGCTTAGATCCGGTTGGGGCCTACGAGCAGTACTTC.

This clone turned up a few times. V usage is TRBV19 and J usage is TRBJ1-5; no reliable D call. Germline assignment: CDR1 LNHDA and CDR2 SQIVND (reference sequence). CDR3 length: 13 residues. Trimming removed 9 bases from V and 6 bases from J, with 15 bases in between. The CDR3 sequence is CASERKGSQPQHF. The CDR3 DNA is TGTGCCAGCGAGAGGAAAGGTTCTCAGCCCCAGCATTTT.

This chain links TRBV18 with TRBJ1-5; D ambiguous. The CDR3 length is 14 residues. Deletions cut 3 bases from V and 0 bases from J, with 6 bases between. Germline CDR1 reads KGHSH; CDR2 reads LQKENI. CDR3 sequence reads: CASSPRYSNQPQHF. In nucleotides, the CDR3 is TGTGCCAGCTCACCCAGATATAGCAATCAGCCCCAGCATTTT.

The rearrangement uses TRBV5-1 and TRBJ2-7; the D is unclear. The CDR3 runs 15 residues. CDR1 SGHRS and CDR2 YFSETQ come from the germline V gene. V was trimmed by 0 bases and J by 3 bases, leaving 13 bases between them. CDR3 bases: TGCGCCAGCAGCTTGGATGGCAGACAAAGCTACGAGCAGTACTTC. Translated, it gives CASSLDGRQSYEQYF. Full variable domain (rest looked up from reference TRBV5-1 and TRBJ2-7): KAGVTQTPRYLIKTRGQQVTLSCSPISGHRSVSWYQQTPGQGLQFLFEYFSETQRNKGNFPGRFSGRQFSNSRSEMNVSTLELGDSALYLCASSLDGRQSYEQYFGPGTRLTVT.

This clone was seen once. This sequence joins TRBV5-4 and TRBJ1-2, with 8 bases that match TRBD1. The V gene end was trimmed by 0 bases and the J gene end by 6 bases; junction bases not matched to a gene: 10. The CDR3 totals 16 residues. The germline CDR1 and CDR2 sequences are SGHNT and YYREEE (reference sequence). The DNA for the CDR3 is TGTGCCAGCAGCTTGGGATGGGGACAGGAATCAGATGGCTACACCTTC. Its translation is CASSLGWGQESDGYTF.

This chain uses TRBV18 with TRBJ1-5; 9 bases match TRBD1. The CDR3 is 15 residues long. Germline CDR1 is KGHSH and CDR2 is LQKENI. Trimming removed 4 bases from V and 5 bases from J; junction bases left unmatched: 6. The CDR3 loop is CASSLGQGRDQPQHF. Written as DNA, the CDR3 is TGTGCCAGCTCACTAGGACAGGGGAGAGATCAGCCCCAGCATTTT.

The gene calls are TRBV7-2 and TRBJ1-5, with 8 bases fitting TRBD1. Germline loops: CDR1 SGHTA, CDR2 FQGNSA. V was pared by 4 bases and J by 5 bases, with 7 bases of the junction left unmatched. The CDR3 spans 15 residues. CDR3 region: CASSYGQGRDQPQHF. In DNA, the CDR3 is TGTGCCAGCAGCTACGGACAGGGAAGAGATCAGCCCCAGCATTTT.

The rearrangement joins TRBV4-3 to TRBJ2-5; weak D call: TRBD2 (5 bases). In germline, CDR1 is LGHNA, CDR2 YSLEER. This CDR3 has 15 residues. The germline V and J ends were trimmed by 2 bases and 3 bases, with 13 bases remaining between them. In nucleotides, the CDR3 is TGCGCCAGCAGCCAAATGCCGGGAAAGGAAGAGACCCAGTACTTC. Its translation: CASSQMPGKEETQYF.

Only one count was recorded for this clone. V and J are TRBV11-2 and TRBJ1-1; D call uncertain. CDR1 is SGHAT and CDR2 is FQNNGV in the germline V gene. Between the trimmed V and J ends, which lost 0 bases and 1 base, there was a span of 3 bases. The CDR3 is 13 amino acids. The CDR3: CASSLEGNTEAFF. The CDR3 bases are TGTGCCAGCAGCTTAGAAGGGAACACTGAAGCTTTCTTT. The complete variable domain, with remaining parts taken from reference TRBV11-2 and TRBJ1-1, reads EAGVAQSPRYKIIEKRQSVAFWCNPISGHATLYWYQQILGQGPKLLIQFQNNGVVDDSQLPKDRFSAERLKGVDSTLKIQPAKLEDSAVYLCASSLEGNTEAFFGQGTRLTVV.

The chain has TRBV18 and TRBJ1-1; D possibly corresponds to TRBD1 (6 bases). Germline loops: CDR1 KGHSH, CDR2 LQKENI. V was cut by 6 bases and J by 6 bases, with 14 bases left in between. This CDR3 region has 13 residues. This CDR3 reads CASSPDSLSEAFF. The CDR3 coding sequence is TGTGCCAGCTCTCCGGACAGTCTCTCTGAAGCTTTCTTT. Combining the CDR3 with reference TRBV18 and TRBJ1-1 gives the whole variable domain NAGVMQNPRHLVRRRGQEARLRCSPMKGHSHVYWYRQLPEEGLKFMVYLQKENIIDESGMPKERFSAEFPKEGPSILRIQQVVRGDSAAYFCASSPDSLSEAFFGQGTRLTVV.

CDR3: CASSYSGSSYNSPLHF. The CDR3, as DNA: TGTGCCAGCAGTTACTCGGGCAGCTCCTATAATTCACCCCTCCACTTT. This chain links TRBV6-5 with TRBJ1-6, with no clear D. V was pared by 0 bases and J by 0 bases, with 6 bases between. Germline V gene lookup returns CDR1 MNHEY and CDR2 SVGAGI. The CDR3 runs 16 residues.

The chain uses TRBV30 and TRBJ2-2; perhaps TRBD2 as D (6 bases). The CDR3 runs to 15 residues. In germline, CDR1 is GTSNPN, CDR2 SVGIG (reference sequence). Between the trimmed V and J ends, which lost 6 bases and 1 base, there was a span of 15 bases. CDR3 nucleotides: TGTGCCTGTCCCAGGAGGGGAAGGAACACCGGGGAGCTGTTTTTT. Its translation: CACPRRGRNTGELFF.